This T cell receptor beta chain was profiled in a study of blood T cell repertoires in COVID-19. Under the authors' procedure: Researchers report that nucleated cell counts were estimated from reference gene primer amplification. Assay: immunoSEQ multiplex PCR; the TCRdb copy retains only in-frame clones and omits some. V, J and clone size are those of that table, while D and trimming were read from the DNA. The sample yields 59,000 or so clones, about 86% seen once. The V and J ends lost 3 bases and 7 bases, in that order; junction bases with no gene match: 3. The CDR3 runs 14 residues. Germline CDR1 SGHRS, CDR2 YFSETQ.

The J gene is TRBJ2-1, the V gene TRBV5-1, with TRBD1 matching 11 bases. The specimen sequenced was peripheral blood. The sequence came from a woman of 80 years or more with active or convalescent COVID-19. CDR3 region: CASSSDRGRNEQFF. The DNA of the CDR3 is TGCGCCAGCAGCTCGGACAGGGGGCGGAATGAGCAGTTCTTC.